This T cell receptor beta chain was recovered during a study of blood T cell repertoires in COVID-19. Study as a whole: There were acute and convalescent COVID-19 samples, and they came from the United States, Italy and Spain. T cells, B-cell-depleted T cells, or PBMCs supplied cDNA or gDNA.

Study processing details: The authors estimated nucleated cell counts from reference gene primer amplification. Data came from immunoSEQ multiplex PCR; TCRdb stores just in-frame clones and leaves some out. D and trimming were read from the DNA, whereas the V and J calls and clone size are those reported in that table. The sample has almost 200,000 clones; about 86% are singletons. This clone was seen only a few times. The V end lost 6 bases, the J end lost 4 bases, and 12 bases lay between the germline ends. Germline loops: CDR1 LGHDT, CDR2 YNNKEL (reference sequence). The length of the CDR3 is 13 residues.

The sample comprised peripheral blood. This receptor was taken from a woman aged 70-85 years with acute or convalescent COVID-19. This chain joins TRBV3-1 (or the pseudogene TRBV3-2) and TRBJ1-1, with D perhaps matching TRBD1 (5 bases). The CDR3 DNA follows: TGTGCCAGCAGTCCCTGGGGGGGCACTGAAGCTTTCTTT. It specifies CASSPWGGTEAFF.